This T cell receptor (beta chain) was identified during a study of early T cells in non-severe SARS-CoV-2 infection listed by TCRdb under 2021. Describing the broader study: TCR sequencing used bulk RNA from unsorted whole blood, so alpha and beta chains could not be paired.

Only a few counts were recorded for this clonotype. This receptor's antigen is unknown. No base-level quality is on record; no much larger clone is a single base apart. Set within a cohort of healthcare workers in London, UK, this nested case-control study involved weekly PCR testing of nasopharyngeal swabs along with blood sampling. Healthcare workers were recruited between 23 and 31 March 2020, during the week of the UK lockdown, and were followed weekly for up to roughly 16 weeks. The library came from 5' RACE. Instrument used: NextSeq 500. In the TCR library protocol, unique molecular identifiers were attached to individual cDNA molecules to correct for PCR bias and sequencing error. TCR alpha and beta chains were both sequenced, and the abundances of alpha and beta sequences in each sample were closely correlated with each other. Turning to the authors' computational methods: Decombinator V4 was used to annotate TCR sequences for V gene, J gene and CDR3. TCRs were defined as expanded if a significant change between any two time points was detected under a Poisson model with p below 0.0001. TCR abundances were normalised to the total number of TCRs sequenced in each sample and reported as counts per million. VDJdb, accessed on 1 November 2021, was searched for TCRs annotated for CMV, EBV and SARS-CoV-2, and TCRs annotated for more than one antigen were excluded. Clones were called with MiXCR by TCRdb after fastp trimmed the public reads at Q25, and only in-frame beta chains were retained. Entries that share a CDR3 protein sequence are merged under the most common genes and DNA. It is TCRdb's table, rather than the study itself, that gives the V and J calls and clone size. The sample table shows tens of thousands of distinct CDR3 sequences, and 11% are seen once. Jointly, the top ten make up roughly 13% of the sample.

Broad study findings and their caveats: VDJdb matching was skewed toward anti-spike CD8 responses and likely underestimated virus-specific expansions, missing private and CD4 specificities.

The sample consisted of whole blood. This TCR derives from an adult who was a healthcare worker with PCR-confirmed SARS-CoV-2 infection or an uninfected control (not recorded which).

DNA sequence: TGTGCCAGCAGCCAAAAGAGAGGGGAGGGAGGCAGGTTCAATCAGCCCCAGCATTTT. This yields the protein CASSQKRGEGGRFNQPQHF. The chain links TRBV14 with TRBJ1-5; TRBD1 is perhaps the D gene, given 5 matching bases. Inclusive of the bounding cysteine and phenylalanine, the CDR3 is 19 residues long. The entry retains the CDR3 DNA only, 57 bases that are in frame from base 1. Deletion took 2 bases off V and 3 bases off J, with a span of 23 bases between the germline ends. CDR1 is given as SGHDN and CDR2 as FVKESK, both from the germline V gene. Reference TRBV14 and TRBJ1-5 genes cover what lies past the CDR3, so the full variable domain is EAGVTQFPSHSVIEKGQTVTLRCDPISGHDNLYWYRRVMGKEIKFLLHFVKESKQDESGMPNNRFLAERTGGTYSTLKVQPAELEDSGVYFCASSQKRGEGGRFNQPQHFGDGTRLSIL.